Only a few counts were recorded for the clone carrying this TCR beta chain. There are 12 residues in the CDR3. Germline V gene sequence: CDR1 SNHLY, CDR2 FYNNEI. Trimming removed 3 bases from V and 6 bases from J, with 8 bases in between. The data were taken from a study of somatic mutations in cytotoxic T cells in rheumatoid arthritis. Profiling relied on immunoSEQ multiplex PCR, and the TCRdb table lists in-frame clones only, not all of them. The data hold 6,000 to 9,000 clones, with more than 50% observed a single time. Material for sequencing was CD8+ T cells sorted from blood. The clonotype comes from a woman aged 40 to 50 in good health. V and J are TRBV2 and TRBJ1-2; D is perhaps TRBD1 (6 bases). This chain's CDR3 is CASSDNRDGYTF. The CDR3 coding sequence is TGTGCCAGCAGTGACAACAGGGATGGCTACACCTTC.